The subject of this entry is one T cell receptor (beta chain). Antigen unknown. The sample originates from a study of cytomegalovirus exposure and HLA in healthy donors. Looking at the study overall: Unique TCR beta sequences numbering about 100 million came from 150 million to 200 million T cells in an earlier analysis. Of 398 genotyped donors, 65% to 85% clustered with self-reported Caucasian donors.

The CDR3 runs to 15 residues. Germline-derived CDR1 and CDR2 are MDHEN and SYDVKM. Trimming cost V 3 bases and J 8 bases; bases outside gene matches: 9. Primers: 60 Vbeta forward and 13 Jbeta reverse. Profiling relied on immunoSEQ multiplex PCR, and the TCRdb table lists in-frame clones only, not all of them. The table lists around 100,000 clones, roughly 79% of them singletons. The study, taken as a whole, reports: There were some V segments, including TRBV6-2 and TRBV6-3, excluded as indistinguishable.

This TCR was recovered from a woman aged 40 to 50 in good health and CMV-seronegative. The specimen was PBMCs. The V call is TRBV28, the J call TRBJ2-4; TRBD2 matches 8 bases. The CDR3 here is CASSLGGLGRDIQYF. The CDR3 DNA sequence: TGTGCCAGCAGTTTGGGGGGACTAGGGAGGGACATTCAGTACTTC.